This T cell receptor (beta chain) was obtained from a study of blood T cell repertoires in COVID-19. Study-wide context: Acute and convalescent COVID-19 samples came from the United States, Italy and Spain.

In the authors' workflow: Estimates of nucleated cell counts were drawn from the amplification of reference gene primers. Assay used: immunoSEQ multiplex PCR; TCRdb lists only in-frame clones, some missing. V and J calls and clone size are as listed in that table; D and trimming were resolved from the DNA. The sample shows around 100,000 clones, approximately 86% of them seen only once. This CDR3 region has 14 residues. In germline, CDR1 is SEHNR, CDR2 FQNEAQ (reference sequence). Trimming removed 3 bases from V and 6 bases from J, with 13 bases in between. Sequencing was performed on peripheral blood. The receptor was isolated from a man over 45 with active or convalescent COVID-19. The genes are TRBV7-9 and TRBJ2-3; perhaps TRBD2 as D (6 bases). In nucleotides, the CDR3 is TGTGCCAGCAGCTTGTCGACTAGTTTGGATACGCAGTATTTT. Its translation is CASSLSTSLDTQYF.